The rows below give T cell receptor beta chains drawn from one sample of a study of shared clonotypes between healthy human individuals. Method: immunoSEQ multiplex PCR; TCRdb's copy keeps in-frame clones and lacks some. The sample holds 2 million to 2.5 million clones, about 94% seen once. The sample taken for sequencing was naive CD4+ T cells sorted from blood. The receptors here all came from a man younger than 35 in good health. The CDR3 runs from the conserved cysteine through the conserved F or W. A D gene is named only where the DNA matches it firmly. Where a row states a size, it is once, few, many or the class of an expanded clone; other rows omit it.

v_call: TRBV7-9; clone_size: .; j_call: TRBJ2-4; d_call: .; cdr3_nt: TGTGCCAGCAGCCGTGCTGAGGGGCTTGGCAAAAACATTCAGTACTTC; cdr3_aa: CASSRAEGLGKNIQYF
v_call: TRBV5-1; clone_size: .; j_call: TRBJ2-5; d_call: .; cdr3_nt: TGCGCCAGCAGCTTGGAAGGGCCACGGGGACAGACCCAGTACTTC; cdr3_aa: CASSLEGPRGQTQYF
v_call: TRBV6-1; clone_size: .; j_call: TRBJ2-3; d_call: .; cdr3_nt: TGTGCCAGCAGTCGGACTAACCCTAGCACAGATACGCAGTATTTT; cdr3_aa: CASSRTNPSTDTQYF
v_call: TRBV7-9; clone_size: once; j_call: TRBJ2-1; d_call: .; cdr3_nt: TGTGCCAGCAGCTTAGTCCCCGGTAACAATGAGCAGTTCTTC; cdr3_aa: CASSLVPGNNEQFF
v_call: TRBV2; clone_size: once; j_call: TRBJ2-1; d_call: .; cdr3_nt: TGTGCCAGCAGTGAACTTGGGGGGTCCTACAATGAGCAGTTCTTC; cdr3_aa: CASSELGGSYNEQFF
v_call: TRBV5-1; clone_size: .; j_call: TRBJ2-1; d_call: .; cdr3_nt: TGCGCCAGCAGCTTCGGGCGGACTGGGGGAAACAATGAGCAGTTCTTC; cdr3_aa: CASSFGRTGGNNEQFF
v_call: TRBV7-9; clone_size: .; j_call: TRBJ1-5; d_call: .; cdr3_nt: TGTGCCAGCAGCTTAGAGTCACAGGCAGCCGATAGCAATCAGCCCCAGCATTTT; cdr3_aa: CASSLESQAADSNQPQHF
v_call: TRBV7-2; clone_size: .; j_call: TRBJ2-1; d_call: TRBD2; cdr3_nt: TGTGCCAGCCACCCGGGACTAGCGGGAAATGAGCAGTTCTTC; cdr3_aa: CASHPGLAGNEQFF
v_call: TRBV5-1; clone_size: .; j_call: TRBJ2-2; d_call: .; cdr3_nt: TGCGCCAGCAGCTCGGGACTTAGCGCGAACACCGGGGAGCTGTTTTTT; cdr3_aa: CASSSGLSANTGELFF
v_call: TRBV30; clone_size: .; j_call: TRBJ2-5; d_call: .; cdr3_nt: TGTGCCTGGAGTGTTCAGGGGCTTAGAGAGACCCAGTACTTC; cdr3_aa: CAWSVQGLRETQYF
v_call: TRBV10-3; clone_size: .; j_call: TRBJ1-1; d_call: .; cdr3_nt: TGTGCCATCAGTGAGTCGACGGGGAACACTGAAGCTTTCTTT; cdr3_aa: CAISESTGNTEAFF